The rows below give T cell receptor beta chains drawn from one sample of a study of blood T cell repertoires in COVID-19. Assay used: immunoSEQ multiplex PCR; TCRdb lists only in-frame clones, some missing. The top ten hold around 2.1% of the sample, which has approximately 390,000 clones, approximately 85% seen once. The sequenced material came from PBMCs or T cells enriched from blood (not recorded which). The source is a woman in her forties with acute COVID-19. Both conserved end residues are trimmed from each CDR3. The order of the fields is CDR3 protein, V gene, J gene.

CDR3 protein: ASSGSGAYQETQY
V gene: TRBV9
J gene: TRBJ2-5

CDR3 protein: ASSLGRTGAQY
V gene: TRBV5-6
J gene: TRBJ2-3

CDR3 protein: ASSPWTGVTNYGYT
V gene: TRBV7-9
J gene: TRBJ1-2

CDR3 protein: AWSYLGGRGTGELF
V gene: TRBV30
J gene: TRBJ2-2

CDR3 protein: AWSATTGAEAF
V gene: TRBV30
J gene: TRBJ1-1

CDR3 protein: ASSQPQDRGNIQY
V gene: TRBV4-1
J gene: TRBJ2-4

CDR3 protein: ATSRRQDNNEQF
V gene: TRBV24-1
J gene: TRBJ2-1

CDR3 protein: ASSLAPGQTGNEQF
V gene: TRBV5-1
J gene: TRBJ2-1

CDR3 protein: ASRIRTGDGYT
V gene: TRBV19
J gene: TRBJ1-2

CDR3 protein: ASSLTTQRGGTDEQF
V gene: TRBV4-2
J gene: TRBJ2-1

CDR3 protein: ASSELRGKAYEQY
V gene: TRBV2
J gene: TRBJ2-7

CDR3 protein: ASSLLQGSNTEAF
V gene: TRBV5-1
J gene: TRBJ1-1

CDR3 protein: ASSLAEAPNEQF
V gene: TRBV5-1
J gene: TRBJ2-1

CDR3 protein: ASTSGTGYFGNEQF
V gene: TRBV27
J gene: TRBJ2-1

CDR3 protein: ASSHPDRGYGYT
V gene: TRBV18
J gene: TRBJ1-2